Listed below are T cell receptor beta chains from one sample, sequenced in a study of T cells in tuberculosis. Generated by immunoSEQ multiplex PCR, the TCRdb table keeps only in-frame clones and is missing some. The sample lists tens of thousands of clones; 75% to 90% were seen once. Input material: PBMCs. The receptors were gathered from a donor aged 10 to 29 with latent tuberculosis or without tuberculosis infection. Both conserved end residues are part of each CDR3. A D gene is named only where the DNA matches it firmly. For some rows the clone size is stated as once, few or many, or as a class when expanded; others skip it.

j_call	v_call	d_call	clone_size	cdr3_aa	cdr3_nt
TRBJ2-5	TRBV5-1	TRBD1	-	CASSTLGQGQETQYF	TGCGCCAGCAGCACTCTCGGACAGGGACAAGAGACCCAGTACTTC
TRBJ1-2	TRBV29-1	-	few	CSVGGRPNYGYTF	TGCAGCGTTGGAGGGAGACCTAACTATGGCTACACCTTC
TRBJ1-1	TRBV30	-	-	CAWSVQGTEAFF	TGTGCCTGGAGTGTACAGGGCACTGAAGCTTTCTTT
TRBJ1-1	TRBV5-1	TRBD1	once	CASSFIQGLNTEAFF	TGCGCCAGCAGCTTTATACAGGGGTTGAACACTGAAGCTTTCTTT
TRBJ2-5	TRBV14	TRBD2	-	CASSQERRGAGETQYF	TGTGCCAGCAGCCAAGAAAGGCGGGGGGCCGGAGAGACCCAGTACTTC
TRBJ1-6	TRBV5-1	TRBD1	-	CASSPGTGRSPLHF	TGCGCCAGCAGCCCCGGGACAGGCAGATCACCCCTCCACTTT
TRBJ1-3	TRBV19	-	-	CASSLDAPGYSGNTIYF	TGTGCCAGTAGCCTTGACGCTCCGGGGTACTCTGGAAACACCATATATTTT
TRBJ2-7	TRBV30	-	-	CAWSRLTAYEQYF	TGTGCCTGGAGTAGGTTGACAGCTTACGAGCAGTACTTC
TRBJ1-1	TRBV18	TRBD1	-	CASSPGTGEGAFF	TGTGCCAGCTCGCCCGGGACAGGGGAGGGAGCTTTCTTT
TRBJ2-1	TRBV9	TRBD1	-	CASSEDRGLYEQFF	TGTGCCAGCAGCGAGGACAGGGGGTTGTATGAGCAGTTCTTC